This T cell receptor beta chain was retrieved from a study of cytomegalovirus exposure and HLA in healthy donors. Study observations and caveats: Reportedly, cytomegalovirus status was diagnosed with high sensitivity and specificity.

PCR amplification relied on 60 Vbeta primers (plus 13 Jbeta primers). Repertoires were generated with immunoSEQ multiplex PCR, while TCRdb's copy carries only in-frame clones and drops some. The repertoire has under 250,000 clones, roughly four fifths of them found once; the top ten carry 1.5% to 2%. The CDR3 spans 16 residues. J gave up 0 bases and V 6 bases, and 4 bases lay outside the gene matches. Germline lookup yields CDR1 MDHEN and CDR2 SYDVKM. Points on this clone: Its antigen is undetermined.

The sequence came from a man aged 25 to 40 in good health and CMV-seronegative. The rearrangement uses TRBV28 and TRBJ1-4; 10 nucleotides agree with TRBD1. Material: PBMCs. DNA for the CDR3: TGTGCCAGCAGCCAGGGACAGGGGCCAACTAATGAAAAACTGTTTTTT. Encoded protein: CASSQGQGPTNEKLFF. The full variable domain, its missing parts supplied by reference TRBV28 and TRBJ1-4, is DVKVTQSSRYLVKRTGEKVFLECVQDMDHENMFWYRQDPGLGLRLIYFSYDVKMKEKGDIPEGYSVSREKKERFSLILESASTNQTSMYLCASSQGQGPTNEKLFFGSGTQLSVL.